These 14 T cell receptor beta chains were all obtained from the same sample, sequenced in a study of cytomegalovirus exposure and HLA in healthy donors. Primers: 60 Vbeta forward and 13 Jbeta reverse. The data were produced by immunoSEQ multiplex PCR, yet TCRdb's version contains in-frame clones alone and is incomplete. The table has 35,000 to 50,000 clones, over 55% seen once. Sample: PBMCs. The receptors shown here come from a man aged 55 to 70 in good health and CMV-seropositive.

For the CDR3, the DNA is TGTGCCAGCAGCGCCGGGACAGGGGCTGGCTACGAGCAGTACTTC. It is translated as CASSAGTGAGYEQYF. The rearrangement uses TRBV9 and TRBJ2-7; TRBD1 matches 10 bases. This CDR3 has 15 residues. Unmatched junction bases numbered 6, after V lost 3 bases and J lost 3 bases. From germline, CDR1 is SGDLS and CDR2 YYNGEE.

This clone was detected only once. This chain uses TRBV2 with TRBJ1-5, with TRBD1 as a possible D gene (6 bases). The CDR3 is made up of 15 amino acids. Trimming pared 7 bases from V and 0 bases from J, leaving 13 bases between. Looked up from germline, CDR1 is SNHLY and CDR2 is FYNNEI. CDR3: CASKSQGNSNQPQHF. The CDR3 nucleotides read TGTGCCAGCAAATCACAGGGAAATAGCAATCAGCCCCAGCATTTT.

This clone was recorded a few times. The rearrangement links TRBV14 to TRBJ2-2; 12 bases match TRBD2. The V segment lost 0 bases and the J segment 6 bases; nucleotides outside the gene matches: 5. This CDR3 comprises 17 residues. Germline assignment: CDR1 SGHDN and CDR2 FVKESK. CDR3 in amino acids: CASSQELLAGGSGELFF. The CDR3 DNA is TGTGCCAGCAGCCAAGAATTACTAGCGGGAGGATCCGGGGAGCTGTTTTTT.

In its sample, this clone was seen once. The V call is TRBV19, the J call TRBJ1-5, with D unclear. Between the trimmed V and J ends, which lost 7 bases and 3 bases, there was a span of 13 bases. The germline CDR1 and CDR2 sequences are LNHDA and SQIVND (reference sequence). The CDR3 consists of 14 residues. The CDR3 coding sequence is TGTGCCAGTAATGAGGCCCGGGTCAATCAGCCCCAGCATTTT. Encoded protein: CASNEARVNQPQHF.

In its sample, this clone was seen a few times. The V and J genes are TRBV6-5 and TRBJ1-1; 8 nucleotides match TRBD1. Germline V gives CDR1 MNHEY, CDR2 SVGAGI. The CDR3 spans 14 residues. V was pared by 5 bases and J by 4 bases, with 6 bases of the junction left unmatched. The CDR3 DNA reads TGTGCCAGCAGTGGCCAGGGGGCATCCACTGAAGCTTTCTTT. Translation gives CASSGQGASTEAFF.

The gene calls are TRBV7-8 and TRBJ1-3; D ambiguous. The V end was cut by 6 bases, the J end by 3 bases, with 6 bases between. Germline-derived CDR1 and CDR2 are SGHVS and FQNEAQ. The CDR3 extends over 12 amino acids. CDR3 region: CASSRFGNTIYF. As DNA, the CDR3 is TGTGCCAGCAGTCGGTTTGGAAACACCATATATTTT.

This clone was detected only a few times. This CDR3 is CASSLMTGREKLFF. CDR3 coding DNA: TGTGCCAGCAGTCTCATGACAGGGCGGGAAAAACTGTTTTTT. The chain has TRBV6-5 and TRBJ1-4, with 7 positions matching TRBD1. The CDR3 sequence is 14 residues long. Germline trimming cut 5 bases from V and 8 bases from J; bases unmatched to any gene: 8. The germline gives CDR1 MNHEY, CDR2 SVGAGI.

CDR3 in amino acids: CASSAGLAGGTRDTQYF. CDR3 bases: TGTGCCAGCAGCGCCGGACTAGCGGGGGGTACACGAGATACGCAGTATTTT. The chain recombines TRBV2 with TRBJ2-3; TRBD2 aligns across 14 bases. Germline V CDR1 and CDR2: SNHLY, FYNNEI. The CDR3 length is 17 residues. After removal of 6 bases from V and 5 bases from J, the junction contained 10 bases not matched to a gene.

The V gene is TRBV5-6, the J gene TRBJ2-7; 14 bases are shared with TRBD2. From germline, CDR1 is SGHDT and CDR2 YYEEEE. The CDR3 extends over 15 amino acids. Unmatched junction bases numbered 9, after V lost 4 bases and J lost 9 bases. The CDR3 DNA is TGTGCCAGCAGCCAGAGACTAGCGGGAGGGGTACGGCAGTACTTC. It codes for CASSQRLAGGVRQYF.

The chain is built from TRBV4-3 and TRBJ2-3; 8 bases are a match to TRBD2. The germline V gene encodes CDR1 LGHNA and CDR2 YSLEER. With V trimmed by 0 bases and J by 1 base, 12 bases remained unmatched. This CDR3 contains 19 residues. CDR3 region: CASSQEGSGRSTGTDTQYF. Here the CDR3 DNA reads TGCGCCAGCAGCCAAGAGGGGAGCGGGAGAAGCACCGGCACAGATACGCAGTATTTT.

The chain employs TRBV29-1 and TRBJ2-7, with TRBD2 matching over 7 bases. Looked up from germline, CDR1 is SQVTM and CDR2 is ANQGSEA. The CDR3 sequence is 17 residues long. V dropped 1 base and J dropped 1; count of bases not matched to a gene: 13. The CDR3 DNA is TGCAGCGTTGAAGTCCCTCGGGATAGCGGGTCGTCCTACGAGCAGTACTTC. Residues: CSVEVPRDSGSSYEQYF.

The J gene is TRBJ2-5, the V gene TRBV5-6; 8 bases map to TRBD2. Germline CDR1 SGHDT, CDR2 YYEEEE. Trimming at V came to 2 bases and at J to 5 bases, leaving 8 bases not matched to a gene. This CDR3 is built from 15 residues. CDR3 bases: TGTGCCAGCAGCTTCTTGGCGGGAGGATGGGAGACCCAGTACTTC. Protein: CASSFLAGGWETQYF.

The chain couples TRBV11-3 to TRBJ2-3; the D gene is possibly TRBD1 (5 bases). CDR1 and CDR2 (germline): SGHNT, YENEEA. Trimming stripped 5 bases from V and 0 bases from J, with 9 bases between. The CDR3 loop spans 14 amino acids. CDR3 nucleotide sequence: TGTGCCAGCAGCAAGGGGCCTAGCACAGATACGCAGTATTTT. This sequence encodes CASSKGPSTDTQYF.

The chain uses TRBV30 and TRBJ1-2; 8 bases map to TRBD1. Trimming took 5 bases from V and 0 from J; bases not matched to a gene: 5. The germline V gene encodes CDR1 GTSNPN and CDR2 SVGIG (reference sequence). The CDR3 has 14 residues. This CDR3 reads CAWFRQGTNYGYTF. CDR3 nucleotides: TGTGCCTGGTTCCGACAGGGGACTAACTATGGCTACACCTTC. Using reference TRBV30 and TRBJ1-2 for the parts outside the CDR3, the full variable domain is SQTIHQWPATLVQPVGSPLSLECTVEGTSNPNLYWYRQAAGRGLQLLFYSVGIGQISSEVPQNLSASRPQDRQFILSSKKLLLSDSGFYLCAWFRQGTNYGYTFGSGTRLTVV.